Shown below are 26 T cell receptor beta chains from a single sample sequenced in a study of T cell responses to AZD1222 COVID-19 vaccine. Some clones are missing from TCRdb's copy, which holds only in-frame ones; the method was immunoSEQ multiplex PCR. The repertoire holds fewer than 150,000 clones, with 90% to 95% as singletons. The specimen comprised peripheral blood, sampled 28 days after the second AZD1222 dose. The receptors here all came from an adult who received the AZD1222 COVID-19 vaccine.

The rearrangement links TRBV18 to TRBJ1-1; 7 nucleotides line up with TRBD1. In germline, CDR1 is KGHSH, CDR2 LQKENI. J lost 5 bases, V lost 3 bases, and 9 bases had no gene match. The CDR3 covers 15 residues. The CDR3 loop is CASSPYNRGSTEAFF. The CDR3 DNA sequence: TGTGCCAGCTCACCCTATAACAGGGGAAGTACTGAAGCTTTCTTT.

This chain connects TRBV6-6 to TRBJ1-5; the match to TRBD1 covers 7 bases. This CDR3 region has 16 residues. The ends lost 0 bases at V and 4 bases at J; junction bases unmatched: 6. Germline V CDR1 and CDR2: MNHNY, SVGAGI (reference sequence). The CDR3 sequence: CASSYSPDRRNQPQHF. CDR3 DNA: TGTGCCAGCAGTTACTCCCCGGACAGGAGGAATCAGCCCCAGCATTTT.

This chain connects TRBV3-1 (or the pseudogene TRBV3-2) to TRBJ2-1, with 8 bases lining up with TRBD2. The germline V gene has CDR1 LGHDT and CDR2 YNNKEL (reference sequence). V was pared by 4 bases and J by 10 bases, with 6 bases of the junction left unmatched. The CDR3 has 13 amino acids. The CDR3 coding sequence is TGTGCCAGCAGCCCCCTGGCTAGCGGGGAGCAGTTCTTC. Translation gives CASSPLASGEQFF.

The chain is built from TRBV5-1 and TRBJ2-7, with 7 bases lining up with TRBD1. The CDR3 totals 19 residues. The trim removed 4 bases at V and 2 bases at J, leaving 21 bases unmatched. CDR1 is SGHRS, CDR2 YFSETQ, per germline. For the CDR3, the DNA is TGCGCCAGCAGCCGTTTCCTCGCTGCAACTTGGACAGGTCCCTACGAGCAGTACTTC. Protein: CASSRFLAATWTGPYEQYF.

V and J are TRBV12-5 and TRBJ2-7; tentatively, D is TRBD2 (6 bases). The length of the CDR3 is 18 residues. V was shortened by 2 bases and J by 3 bases, with 23 bases between the two germline ends. The germline V gene has CDR1 LGHNT and CDR2 FRNRAP. The CDR3 spells CASGLRVWGEKQFYEQYF. In nucleotides, the CDR3 is TGTGCTAGTGGTTTGCGTGTCTGGGGGGAAAAGCAATTCTACGAGCAGTACTTC.

This clone has just one count. This chain links TRBV9 with TRBJ1-4; perhaps TRBD1 as D (5 bases). The CDR3 has 15 amino acids. The V end was cut by 0 bases, the J end by 5 bases, with 11 bases between. CDR1 is SGDLS, CDR2 YYNGEE, per germline. The CDR3 loop is CASSVGKGQNEKLFF. CDR3 bases: TGTGCCAGCAGCGTAGGCAAGGGGCAGAATGAAAAACTGTTTTTT.

This chain links TRBV2 with TRBJ2-7; 9 nucleotides line up with TRBD2. V gave up 4 bases and J gave up 2 bases; unmatched junction bases: 3. The germline CDR1 and CDR2 sequences are SNHLY and FYNNEI. The CDR3 extends over 14 amino acids. Here the CDR3 DNA reads TGTGCCAGCAGTGTGCAGCGGGGGGCCTACGAGCAGTACTTC. Translating it yields CASSVQRGAYEQYF.

The gene calls are TRBV12-3 or TRBV12-4 and TRBJ2-7; D is unresolved. V was pared by 6 bases and J by 4 bases, with 13 bases between. The CDR3 runs to 13 residues. The CDR3, as DNA: TGTGCCAGCAGATTGGACGGTGTTTACGAGCAGTACTTC. As protein: CASRLDGVYEQYF.

The chain couples TRBV6-1 to TRBJ2-3; D call uncertain. The CDR3 extends over 16 amino acids. The germline CDR1 and CDR2 sequences are MNHNS and SASEGT. V was clipped by 0 bases and J by 0 bases, with 10 bases between them. CDR3 in DNA: TGTGCCAGCAGTGAAGCATTAAGTAGGAGCACAGATACGCAGTATTTT. Residues: CASSEALSRSTDTQYF.

This clone was detected only once. V usage is TRBV28 and J usage is TRBJ1-5; 7 bases match TRBD1. This CDR3 spans 13 amino acids. The trim removed 8 bases at V and 4 bases at J, leaving 5 bases unmatched. Germline V gene lookup returns CDR1 MDHEN and CDR2 SYDVKM. The CDR3 DNA follows: TGTGCCAGCCGTAGGGGGCCTAATCAGCCCCAGCATTTT. This gives the protein CASRRGPNQPQHF. Based on the CDR3 plus reference TRBV28 and TRBJ1-5, the full variable domain is DVKVTQSSRYLVKRTGEKVFLECVQDMDHENMFWYRQDPGLGLRLIYFSYDVKMKEKGDIPEGYSVSREKKERFSLILESASTNQTSMYLCASRRGPNQPQHFGDGTRLSIL.

The genes are TRBV29-1 and TRBJ2-1, with D unresolved. The CDR3 has 10 residues. Per germline, CDR1 SQVTM and CDR2 ANQGSEA. V shed 2 bases and J shed 12 bases, with 8 bases lying between them. CDR3 sequence reads: CSVEISGQFF. CDR3 DNA: TGCAGCGTTGAAATATCTGGGCAGTTCTTC.

This clone was detected once. The chain is built from TRBV19 and TRBJ1-2, with D unresolved. Trimming took off 3 bases at V and 0 bases at J, with 14 bases between the two ends. Germline V lookup: CDR1 LNHDA, CDR2 SQIVND (reference sequence). This CDR3 is built from 16 residues. The CDR3 DNA reads as TGTGCCAGTAGTATCCGACCCGGGTCCTCTAACTATGGCTACACCTTC. Translating gives CASSIRPGSSNYGYTF. The entire variable domain, with the rest obtained from reference TRBV19 and TRBJ1-2, is as follows: DGGITQSPKYLFRKEGQNVTLSCEQNLNHDAMYWYRQDPGQGLRLIYYSQIVNDFQKGDIAEGYSVSREKKESFPLTVTSAQKNPTAFYLCASSIRPGSSNYGYTFGSGTRLTVV.

The chain couples TRBV3-1 (or the pseudogene TRBV3-2) to TRBJ1-6; D might be TRBD1 (5 bases). The CDR3 spans 16 residues. V lost 4 bases and J lost 10, with 20 bases in between. CDR1 and CDR2 (germline): LGHDT, YNNKEL (reference sequence). In nucleotides, the CDR3 is TGTGCCAGCAGCCGCCGGTCGGGGGTAGTTGGGTCACCCCTCCACTTT. Encoded protein: CASSRRSGVVGSPLHF.

J is TRBJ2-1 and V is TRBV4-2, with 11 nucleotides matching TRBD2. V shed 2 bases and J 5 bases; nucleotides not matched to a gene: 2. Per germline, CDR1 LGHNA and CDR2 YNFKEQ. This CDR3 is 15 amino acids long. CDR3 residues: CASSQLAGGNNEQFF. DNA of the CDR3: TGTGCCAGCAGCCAACTAGCGGGAGGAAACAATGAGCAGTTCTTC.

This rearrangement joins TRBV4-1 to TRBJ1-5, with a possible D match to TRBD1 (6 bases). V shed 2 bases and J shed 1 base, with 12 bases lying between them. The germline V gene has CDR1 MGHRA and CDR2 YSYEKL. The CDR3 is 16 amino acids. CDR3 region: CASSQIQDRSNQPQHF. As DNA, the CDR3 is TGCGCCAGCAGCCAAATTCAGGACAGAAGCAATCAGCCCCAGCATTTT.

DNA for the CDR3: TGCAGTGCTAGTTACAGGGGGCTGGGGGCCAACGTCCTGACTTTC. Encoded protein: CSASYRGLGANVLTF. The chain joins TRBV20-1 to TRBJ2-6, with TRBD1 matching 9 bases. The trim removed 3 bases at V and 4 bases at J, leaving 4 bases unmatched. CDR3 length: 15 residues. Germline V CDR1 and CDR2: DFQATT, SNEGSKA (reference sequence).

This chain joins TRBV4-1 and TRBJ1-5, with 8 positions matching TRBD1. J gave up 8 bases and V 4 bases, and 4 bases lay outside the gene matches. The length of the CDR3 is 13 residues. Germline CDR1 reads MGHRA; CDR2 reads YSYEKL. CDR3 in DNA: TGCGCCAGCAGCCTCACAGGGGGTGAGCCCCAGCATTTT. As protein: CASSLTGGEPQHF.

This CDR3 is CASSWGTGGNTEAFF. CDR3 bases: TGTGCCAGCAGCTGGGGGACAGGAGGGAACACTGAAGCTTTCTTT. The chain recombines TRBV5-4 with TRBJ1-1; TRBD1 matches 8 bases. Germline V gives CDR1 SGHNT, CDR2 YYREEE (reference sequence). V shed 3 bases and J 1 base; nucleotides not matched to a gene: 5. The CDR3 consists of 15 residues.

V and J are TRBV3-1 (or the pseudogene TRBV3-2) and TRBJ1-2, with D maybe TRBD1 (5 bases). Trimming left V 5 bases short and J 2 bases short, with 24 bases between. Germline CDR1 is LGHDT and CDR2 is YNNKEL (reference sequence). This CDR3 spans 18 amino acids. The CDR3 region has the DNA TGTGCCAGCAGCAAGGTTTATCCTGACAGTCTTTACAACTATGGCTACACCTTC. Encoded protein: CASSKVYPDSLYNYGYTF.

This chain links TRBV29-1 with TRBJ1-5; D unclear. The V and J ends lost 0 bases and 0 bases respectively, with 15 bases between them. The CDR3 covers 17 residues. Germline V gene sequence: CDR1 SQVTM, CDR2 ANQGSEA. The CDR3 DNA reads as TGCAGCGTTGAAGAGTCTGGAGGGATCTATAGCAATCAGCCCCAGCATTTT. Translation: CSVEESGGIYSNQPQHF.

This clone occurred once. The chain uses TRBV2 and TRBJ1-2, with D uncertain. CDR1 and CDR2 (germline): SNHLY, FYNNEI. The germline V and J ends were trimmed by 7 bases and 3 bases, with 15 bases remaining between them. The CDR3 covers 14 residues. CDR3 nucleotide sequence: TGTGCCAGCACCGCCTTGGGCAGGTACTATGGCTACACCTTC. Its protein is CASTALGRYYGYTF.

This clone has only one observation. The CDR3 DNA reads as TGTGCCAGTAGTATAGGGGGACGGCTGATGGCCTACGAGCAGTACTTC. It specifies CASSIGGRLMAYEQYF. The V gene is TRBV19, the J gene TRBJ2-7; either TRBD1 or TRBD2 may fit D (5 bases each). The CDR3 covers 16 residues. Trimming pared 1 base from V and 2 bases from J, leaving 15 bases between. Germline CDR1 LNHDA, CDR2 SQIVND (reference sequence).

This chain joins TRBV7-2 and TRBJ2-3; D remains unclear. There are 12 residues in the CDR3. The V and J ends lost 2 bases and 11 bases respectively, with 11 bases between them. Germline V CDR1 and CDR2: SGHTA, FQGNSA. In nucleotides, the CDR3 is TGTGCCAGCAGCTTACAAGCAAGTAAGCAGTATTTT. Amino acid sequence: CASSLQASKQYF.

This clone was detected a few times. The chain recombines TRBV3-1 (or the pseudogene TRBV3-2) with TRBJ1-1; 9 positions agree with TRBD1. The J segment lost 4 bases and the V segment lost 3 bases, leaving 3 bases of the junction unmatched. The CDR3 runs 14 residues. Germline V gene data show CDR1 as LGHDT and CDR2 as YNNKEL (reference sequence). The CDR3 nucleotides are TGTGCCAGCAGCCAGGGACAGGGTCCCACTGAAGCTTTCTTT. The encoded protein is CASSQGQGPTEAFF.

The chain combines TRBV7-8 with TRBJ2-5; the match to TRBD2 covers 13 bases. Germline loops: CDR1 SGHVS, CDR2 FQNEAQ. This CDR3 spans 13 amino acids. V dropped 6 bases and J dropped 14; count of bases not matched to a gene: 9. This chain's CDR3 is CASRPGTSGVRYF. CDR3 nucleotides: TGTGCCAGCAGACCCGGGACTAGCGGGGTCCGTTACTTC.

This chain links TRBV19 with TRBJ2-1; tentative D call: TRBD1 (6 bases). The V gene lost 4 bases and the J gene lost 4 bases, with 11 bases spanning the gap. The CDR3 is 14 residues long. Germline V gene lookup returns CDR1 LNHDA and CDR2 SQIVND (reference sequence). CDR3 region: CASSNEGGYNEQFF. The CDR3 nucleotides read TGTGCCAGTAGTAACGAAGGGGGTTACAATGAGCAGTTCTTC.